These 3 T cell receptor beta chains were all obtained from the same sample, sequenced in a study of T-cell reconstitution after alpha-beta-depleted transplantation in children. Preparing the TCRbeta library involved the use of unique molecular identifiers. Using its own MiXCR run on the PCR reads, TCRdb lists one record per CDR3 protein. The repertoire has 500,000 or so distinct CDR3 sequences, about 10% of them found once; the top ten carry about 15%. The specimen was PBMCs, mostly from graft donor cells, collected 180 days after TCRalphabeta/CD19-depleted stem cell transplant. Source of these receptors: a female patient aged 2-15 years who had a stem cell transplant for aplastic anemia, so the T cells may come from the graft donor.

In its sample, this clonotype was seen a few times. The rearrangement links TRBV5-1 to TRBJ2-1; 10 bases match TRBD2. The ends lost 5 bases at V and 4 bases at J; junction bases unmatched: 9. CDR3 length: 16 residues. CDR1 SGHRS and CDR2 YFSETQ come from the germline V gene. CDR3 nucleotides: TGCGCCAGCAGGGATCAACTAGCGGGATTGTACAATGAGCAGTTCTTC. It translates to CASRDQLAGLYNEQFF.

The gene calls are TRBV19 and TRBJ1-5; D ambiguous. V dropped 4 bases and J dropped 0 bases, with 7 bases sitting between them. This CDR3 comprises 14 residues. Germline V gene data show CDR1 as LNHDA and CDR2 as SQIVND (reference sequence). CDR3 sequence reads: CASSNLYSNQPQHF. The CDR3 DNA reads TGTGCCAGTAGTAATCTGTATAGCAATCAGCCCCAGCATTTT. Full variable domain (remainder filled in from reference TRBV19 and TRBJ1-5): DGGITQSPKYLFRKEGQNVTLSCEQNLNHDAMYWYRQDPGQGLRLIYYSQIVNDFQKGDIAEGYSVSREKKESFPLTVTSAQKNPTAFYLCASSNLYSNQPQHFGDGTRLSIL.

This clonotype was picked up many times. V gene TRBV5-1 combines with J gene TRBJ2-3; D gene uncertain. V was cut by 4 bases and J by 5 bases, with 14 bases left in between. This CDR3 spans 14 amino acids. Germline values: CDR1 SGHRS, CDR2 YFSETQ. The CDR3 loop is CASSPVAGEDTQYF. CDR3 bases: TGCGCCAGCAGCCCGGTGGCAGGAGAAGATACGCAGTATTTT.